The next 20 T cell receptor beta chains were all read from a single sample in a study of T cell responses to AZD1222 COVID-19 vaccine. Sequencing was performed with immunoSEQ multiplex PCR; in TCRdb, only in-frame clones are kept and a portion is missing. The sample consists of just over 90,000 clones, 85% to 90% of them appearing once. Source: peripheral blood, taken 28 days after the second AZD1222 dose. The source of these receptors is an adult who received the AZD1222 COVID-19 vaccine.

The chain is built from TRBV9 and TRBJ2-3, with no clear D. The CDR3 sequence is 14 residues long. V lost 2 bases, J lost 2 bases, and 9 bases lay in between. Germline V CDR1 and CDR2: SGDLS, YYNGEE. The CDR3 DNA follows: TGTGCCAGCAGCGTTAGCCTTCCCACAGATACGCAGTATTTT. Translated: CASSVSLPTDTQYF.

The rearrangement joins TRBV19 to TRBJ1-6; no clear D. Germline V gene lookup returns CDR1 LNHDA and CDR2 SQIVND (reference sequence). With 5 bases removed from V and 6 bases from J, the gap between germline ends came to 11 bases. The CDR3 length is 14 residues. The CDR3: CASSEEQLNSPLHF. CDR3 nucleotides: TGTGCCAGTAGTGAAGAACAGCTTAATTCACCCCTCCACTTT. The full variable domain, completed using reference TRBV19 and TRBJ1-6, is DGGITQSPKYLFRKEGQNVTLSCEQNLNHDAMYWYRQDPGQGLRLIYYSQIVNDFQKGDIAEGYSVSREKKESFPLTVTSAQKNPTAFYLCASSEEQLNSPLHFGNGTRLTVT.

The rearrangement links TRBV2 to TRBJ2-1; perhaps TRBD2 as D (5 bases). The CDR3 runs 14 residues. The V end was cut by 5 bases, the J end by 6 bases, with 14 bases between. Germline V gene sequence: CDR1 SNHLY, CDR2 FYNNEI. Here the CDR3 reads CASSKSDGGNEQFF. For the CDR3, the DNA is TGTGCCAGCAGTAAGTCAGACGGAGGCAATGAGCAGTTCTTC.

The rearrangement uses TRBV7-3 and TRBJ2-3; no definite D call. The CDR3 contains 14 residues. Germline V gives CDR1 SGHTA, CDR2 FQGTGA. Trimming removed 5 bases from V and 7 bases from J, with 16 bases in between. For the CDR3, the DNA is TGTGCCAGCAGCCTCCTATCCGGGCCCTATACGCAGTATTTT. Encoded protein: CASSLLSGPYTQYF.

The V gene is TRBV7-8, the J gene TRBJ2-2; 7 positions agree with TRBD1. The V gene end was trimmed by 5 bases and the J gene end by 3 bases; junction bases not matched to a gene: 6. The CDR3 covers 15 residues. Germline V lookup: CDR1 SGHVS, CDR2 FQNEAQ. The CDR3: CASSPGDRDTGELFF. CDR3 DNA: TGTGCCAGCAGCCCTGGGGACAGAGACACCGGGGAGCTGTTTTTT.

The chain employs TRBV7-3 and TRBJ2-1; TRBD2 might be the D (6 bases). There are 13 residues in the CDR3. Germline V gives CDR1 SGHTA, CDR2 FQGTGA. V shed 5 bases and J shed 4 bases, with 9 bases lying between them. This chain's CDR3 is CASSRGGYNEQFF. Written as DNA, the CDR3 is TGTGCCAGCAGCCGAGGAGGGTACAATGAGCAGTTCTTC.

This clone has only one observation. The rearrangement uses TRBV6-5 and TRBJ2-7, with TRBD2 matching over 9 bases. The germline gives CDR1 MNHEY, CDR2 SVGAGI. The CDR3 loop spans 14 amino acids. Germline trimming cut 8 bases from V and 7 bases from J; bases unmatched to any gene: 12. The CDR3 bases are TGTGCCAGCGGGGTGGTAGCGGGAGTGTGGGAGCAGTACTTC. This codes for CASGVVAGVWEQYF.

The chain couples TRBV6-2 or TRBV6-3 to TRBJ1-1; D is unresolved. CDR3 length equals 14 residues. V lost 2 bases to trimming and J lost 1 base, with 8 bases between them. Germline CDR1 MNHEY, CDR2 SVGEGT. As DNA, the CDR3 is TGTGCCAGCAGTTACCACGGTGGGAACACTGAAGCTTTCTTT. This gives the protein CASSYHGGNTEAFF.

The rearrangement uses TRBV29-1 and TRBJ1-2; unclear D gene. The CDR3 has 12 residues. The V gene lost 8 bases and the J gene lost 0 bases, with 10 bases spanning the gap. Per germline, CDR1 SQVTM and CDR2 ANQGSEA. Written as DNA, the CDR3 is TGCAGCACAAGTACGGCTAACTATGGCTACACCTTC. Amino acid sequence: CSTSTANYGYTF.

This chain links TRBV14 with TRBJ2-1, with TRBD2 identical over 9 bases. Trimming took 5 bases from V and 4 from J; bases not matched to a gene: 6. The CDR3 is made up of 15 amino acids. CDR1 SGHDN and CDR2 FVKESK come from the germline V gene. DNA for the CDR3: TGTGCCAGCAGCAGACGGACTAGCGTGTACAATGAGCAGTTCTTC. Its translation is CASSRRTSVYNEQFF.

This clone occurred a few times. V is TRBV19 and J is TRBJ1-3, with a tentative D call TRBD1 (6 bases). The CDR3 loop spans 14 amino acids. With 6 bases removed from V and 2 bases from J, the gap between germline ends came to 11 bases. Germline assignment: CDR1 LNHDA and CDR2 SQIVND (reference sequence). This CDR3 reads CASSRTGTGNTIYF. The DNA of the CDR3 is TGTGCCAGTAGCCGAACAGGGACTGGAAACACCATATATTTT.

This sequence joins TRBV4-2 and TRBJ1-2, with 7 bases that match TRBD1. Trimming took 2 bases from V and 5 from J; bases not matched to a gene: 5. The CDR3 runs to 14 residues. Germline values: CDR1 LGHNA, CDR2 YNFKEQ. CDR3 coding DNA: TGTGCCAGCAGCCAACCACCCAGGGGGTATGGCTACACCTTC. Translation gives CASSQPPRGYGYTF.

The V call is TRBV7-3, the J call TRBJ2-2, with TRBD1 identical over 10 bases. V lost 2 bases and J lost 6; bases outside the gene matches: 0. CDR1 is SGHTA, CDR2 FQGTGA, per germline. This CDR3 contains 14 residues. CDR3 bases: TGTGCCAGCAGCTTAGGACAGGGGGCCGGGGAGCTGTTTTTT. Protein sequence: CASSLGQGAGELFF.

The V gene is TRBV18, the J gene TRBJ2-1, with unresolved D. The V end was cut by 1 base, the J end by 2 bases, with 9 bases between. The germline gives CDR1 KGHSH, CDR2 LQKENI. This CDR3 has 15 residues. CDR3 loop: CASSPRNNPYNEQFF. The CDR3 DNA reads TGTGCCAGCTCACCACGGAACAACCCCTACAATGAGCAGTTCTTC.

The CDR3 DNA follows: TGTGCCAGTAGTATATCTCCCTCTTCGGCGGTGGGAAAACTGTTTTTT. Translating it yields CASSISPSSAVGKLFF. The chain has TRBV19 and TRBJ1-4; D not resolved. This CDR3 spans 16 amino acids. V was clipped by 2 bases and J by 10 bases, with 20 bases between them. Looked up from germline, CDR1 is LNHDA and CDR2 is SQIVND (reference sequence).

This clone was recorded once. The gene calls are TRBV6-2 or TRBV6-3 and TRBJ2-5, with a tentative D call TRBD1 (6 bases). The CDR3 is made up of 14 amino acids. The germline gives CDR1 MNHEY, CDR2 SVGEGT. The germline V and J ends were trimmed by 2 bases and 5 bases, with 12 bases remaining between them. The CDR3 here is CASSYLRGGETQYF. As DNA, the CDR3 is TGTGCCAGCAGTTACCTGAGAGGGGGTGAGACCCAGTACTTC.

This chain joins TRBV29-1 and TRBJ1-3; D unresolved. The CDR3 has 13 residues. Between the trimmed V and J ends, which lost 5 bases and 0 bases, there was a span of 8 bases. Germline assignment: CDR1 SQVTM and CDR2 ANQGSEA. CDR3 amino acids: CSVSGISGNTIYF. The CDR3 DNA is TGCAGCGTTTCTGGAATCTCTGGAAACACCATATATTTT.

The chain combines TRBV10-3 with TRBJ1-2, with D possibly TRBD1 on 6 matching bases. V gave up 1 base and J gave up 8 bases, with 20 bases separating them. The CDR3 is 16 residues long. Germline V CDR1 and CDR2: ENHRY, SYGVKD. CDR3 residues: CAISEFSGAASRGYTF. CDR3 coding DNA: TGTGCCATCAGTGAGTTCTCAGGGGCAGCTTCTCGGGGCTACACCTTC.

The genes are TRBV19 and TRBJ1-1; a weak D match, TRBD1 (5 bases). CDR3 length: 13 residues. Per germline, CDR1 LNHDA and CDR2 SQIVND (reference sequence). The V and J ends lost 7 bases and 4 bases respectively, with 13 bases between them. This CDR3 reads CASTRDVGTEAFF. The CDR3 DNA is TGTGCCAGTACTAGGGACGTGGGCACTGAAGCTTTCTTT.

A few counts support this clone. CDR3 in DNA: TGTGCCAGCAGCCAAGAACGGGGGTCCGGCGAGACCCAGTACTTC. As protein: CASSQERGSGETQYF. The chain recombines TRBV4-2 with TRBJ2-5, with TRBD2 as a possible D gene (6 bases). The CDR3 is 15 amino acids. The V gene's germline CDR1 is LGHNA and CDR2 YNFKEQ. Trimming left V 0 bases short and J 5 bases short, with 13 bases between.